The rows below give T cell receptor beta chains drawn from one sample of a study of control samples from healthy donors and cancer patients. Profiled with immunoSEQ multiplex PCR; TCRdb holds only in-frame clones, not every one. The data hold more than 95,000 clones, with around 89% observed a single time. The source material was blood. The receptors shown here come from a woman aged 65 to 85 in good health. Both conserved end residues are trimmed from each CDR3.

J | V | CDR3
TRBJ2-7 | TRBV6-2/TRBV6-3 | ASSYPPNHRGASYEQY
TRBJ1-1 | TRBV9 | ASSVGTGGKEF
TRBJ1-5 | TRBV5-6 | ASSPMLGSQPQH
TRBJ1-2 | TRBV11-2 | ASSPGGTGNGYT
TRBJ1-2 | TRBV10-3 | AISAGTDYGYT
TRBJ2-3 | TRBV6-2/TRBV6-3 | ASSTDRDRLFSTQY
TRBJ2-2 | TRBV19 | ASSIEGTIAITGELF
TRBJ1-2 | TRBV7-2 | ASTSERGIYGYT
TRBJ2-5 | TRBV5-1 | ASSSNGDLSETQY
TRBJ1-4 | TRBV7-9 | ASSLGARGPLGDEKLF
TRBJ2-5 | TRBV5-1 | ASSLGTQETQY
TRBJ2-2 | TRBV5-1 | ASSLRESGELF
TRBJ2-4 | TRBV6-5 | ASSYSRAGSNIQY
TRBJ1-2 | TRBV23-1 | ASSRTVFFPGYT
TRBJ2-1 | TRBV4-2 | ASSQDGGSGAYNEQF
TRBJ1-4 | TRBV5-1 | ASRPDTTNEKLF
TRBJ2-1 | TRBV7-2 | ASSYRLAGAYEQF
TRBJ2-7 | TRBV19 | ASSSVSGGSYEQY
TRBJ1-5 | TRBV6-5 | ASSRRENQPQH
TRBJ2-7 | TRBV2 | ASSELVFYEQY
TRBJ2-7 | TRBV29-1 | SVEPLSSYEQY
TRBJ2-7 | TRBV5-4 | ASRPGGGQSGYEQY
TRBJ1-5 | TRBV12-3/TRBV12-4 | ASSSGGHQPQH
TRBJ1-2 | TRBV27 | ASGGPVVNT
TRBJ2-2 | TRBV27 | ASFPRPLLSGELF
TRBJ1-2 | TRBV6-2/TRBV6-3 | ASSSTGSNGYT
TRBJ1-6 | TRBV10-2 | ASRQGLGNSPLH
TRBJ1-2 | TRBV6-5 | ASRRREGVAYGYT
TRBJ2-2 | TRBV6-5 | ASREGTVGSGELF
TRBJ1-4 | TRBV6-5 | ASRGQSNEKLF
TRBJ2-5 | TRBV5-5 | ASSFFSKETQY
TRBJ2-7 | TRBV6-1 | ASSELRLFSYEQY
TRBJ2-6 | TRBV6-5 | ASRYSALSGANVLT
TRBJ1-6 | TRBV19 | ASSIRDGDNSPLH
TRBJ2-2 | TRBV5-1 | ASSLQAGNTGELF
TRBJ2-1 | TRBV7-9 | ASSPGPDNEQF
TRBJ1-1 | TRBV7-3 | ASSLGDDTEAF
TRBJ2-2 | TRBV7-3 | ASSPSITTGPLNTGELF
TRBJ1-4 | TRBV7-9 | ASSGSRGTNEKLF
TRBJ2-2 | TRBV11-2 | ASSTGVGELF
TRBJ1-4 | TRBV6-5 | ASSRARANEKLF
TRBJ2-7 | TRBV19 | ASRPDRGGIYEQY
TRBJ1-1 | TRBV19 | ASSERGGLNTEAF
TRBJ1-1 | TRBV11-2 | ASSLNRGENTEAF
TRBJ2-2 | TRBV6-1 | ASSDWTGAAGELF
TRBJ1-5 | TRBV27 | ASSRQGYQPQH
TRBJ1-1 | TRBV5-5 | ASSSWVESEAF
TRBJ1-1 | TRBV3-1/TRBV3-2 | ASSQEGQATEAF
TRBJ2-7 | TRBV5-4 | ASSPRQGAIEQY
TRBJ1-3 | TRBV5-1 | ASSPRGNTIY
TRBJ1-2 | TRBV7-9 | ASSSTGYGYT
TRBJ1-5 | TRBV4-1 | ASSQEMGSNQPQH
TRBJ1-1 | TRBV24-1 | ATSDPDRPEAF
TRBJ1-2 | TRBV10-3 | AIRTGQGNGGYT
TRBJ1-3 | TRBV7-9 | ASSNDLGPRD
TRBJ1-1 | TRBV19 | ASSIMGGYTEAF
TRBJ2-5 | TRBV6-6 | ASRDTGAQETQY
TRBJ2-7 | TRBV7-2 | ASSLASGGVGDEQY